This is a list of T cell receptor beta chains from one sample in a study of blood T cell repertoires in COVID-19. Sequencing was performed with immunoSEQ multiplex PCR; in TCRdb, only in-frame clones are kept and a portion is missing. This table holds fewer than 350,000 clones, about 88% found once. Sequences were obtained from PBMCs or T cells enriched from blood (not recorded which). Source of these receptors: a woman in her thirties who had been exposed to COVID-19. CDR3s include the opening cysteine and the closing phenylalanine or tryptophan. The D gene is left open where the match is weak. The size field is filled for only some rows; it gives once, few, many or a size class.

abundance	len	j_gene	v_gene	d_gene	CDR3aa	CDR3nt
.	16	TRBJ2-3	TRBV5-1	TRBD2	CASSSLGTTFTDTQYF	TGCGCCAGCAGCAGCCTCGGGACTACTTTCACAGATACGCAGTATTTT
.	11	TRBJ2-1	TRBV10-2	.	CASSPDNEQFF	TGCGCCAGCAGTCCGGACAATGAGCAGTTCTTC
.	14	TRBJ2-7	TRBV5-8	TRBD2	CASSLRGRGYEQYF	TGTGCCAGCAGCTTAAGAGGGAGGGGCTACGAGCAGTACTTC
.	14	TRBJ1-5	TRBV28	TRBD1	CAIFPGTGVGPQHF	TGTGCCATCTTCCCCGGGACAGGGGTCGGGCCCCAGCATTTT
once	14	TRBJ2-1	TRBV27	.	CASSLSLLGGEQFF	TGTGCCAGCAGTTTATCCCTCCTGGGGGGTGAGCAGTTCTTC
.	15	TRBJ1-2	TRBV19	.	CASSVQGVANYGYTF	TGTGCCAGTAGCGTACAGGGCGTAGCTAACTATGGCTACACCTTC
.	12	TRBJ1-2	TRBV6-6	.	CASSADMAGYTF	TGTGCCAGCAGTGCCGACATGGCTGGCTACACCTTC
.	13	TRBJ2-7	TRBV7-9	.	CASSLGEVEEQYF	TGTGCCAGCAGCTTAGGGGAGGTTGAAGAGCAGTACTTC
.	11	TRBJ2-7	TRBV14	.	CASSQVYEQYF	TGTGCCAGCAGCCAAGTATACGAGCAGTACTTC
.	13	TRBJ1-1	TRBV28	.	CASSSPLNTEAFF	TGTGCCAGCAGTTCCCCTCTGAACACTGAAGCTTTCTTT
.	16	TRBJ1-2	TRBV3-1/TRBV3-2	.	CASSQPGSGWDNGYTF	TGTGCCAGCAGCCAACCCGGGTCAGGGTGGGATAATGGCTACACCTTC